Listed here are 12 T cell receptor beta chains from one sample, sequenced in a study of T cell changes during pregnancy in multiple sclerosis. Sequencing was performed with immunoSEQ multiplex PCR; in TCRdb, only in-frame clones are kept and a portion is missing. The table has around 60,000 clones, 89% seen once. The material sequenced was peripheral blood, taken in the first trimester of pregnancy. The receptors were gathered from a female donor with multiple sclerosis, enrolled in a pregnancy study.

Points on this clone: This CDR3 fails to terminate in the conserved phenylalanine or tryptophan, so it likely reflects a read error. No DNA is shown, since the ends of the CDR3 on it are uncertain; the CDR3 is the one TCRdb lists. J is TRBJ2-3 and V is TRBV11-1; the table's D call, TRBD2, was not checked against the DNA. The CDR3 is 13 residues long, counting both termini. Germline CDR1 is SGHAT and CDR2 is FQDESV (reference sequence). The CDR3 reads CASSLVSQHPGLI.

The chain couples TRBV5-1 to TRBJ1-2; D unresolved. There are 15 residues in the CDR3. Trimming pared 7 bases from V and 0 bases from J, leaving 16 bases between. Germline-derived CDR1 and CDR2 are SGHRS and YFSETQ. CDR3 DNA sequence: TGCGCCAGCTCTTCCACCCTCACAGCTAACTATGGCTACACCTTC. Its protein is CASSSTLTANYGYTF.

The chain recombines TRBV6-1 with TRBJ2-5; 8 nucleotides agree with TRBD1. CDR1 and CDR2 from the germline V gene are MNHNS and SASEGT. Unmatched junction bases numbered 8, after V lost 5 bases and J lost 3 bases. The CDR3 extends over 15 amino acids. CDR3 in amino acids: CASSRGQGAEETQYF. In DNA, the CDR3 is TGTGCCAGCAGTAGAGGACAGGGAGCCGAAGAGACCCAGTACTTC.

The chain carries TRBV9 and TRBJ2-5; D possibly corresponds to TRBD1 (6 bases). With 0 bases removed from V and 2 bases from J, the gap between germline ends came to 11 bases. Germline loops: CDR1 SGDLS, CDR2 YYNGEE. CDR3 length: 15 amino acids. CDR3 DNA: TGTGCCAGCAGCGTAGAACCTAGGGGGCAAGAGACCCAGTACTTC. It encodes CASSVEPRGQETQYF.

This clone was picked up one time. The chain employs TRBV6-1 and TRBJ1-5, with 7 bases aligning to TRBD1. The CDR3 runs to 16 residues. Germline V gene data show CDR1 as MNHNS and CDR2 as SASEGT. J gave up 3 bases and V 4 bases, and 9 bases lay outside the gene matches. CDR3 protein: CASSAWTGKDNQPQHF. Written as DNA, the CDR3 is TGTGCCAGCAGTGCCTGGACAGGCAAGGACAATCAGCCCCAGCATTTT.

The chain links TRBV5-1 to TRBJ1-5, with 9 bases matching TRBD1. CDR3 size: 16 residues. V lost 0 bases, J lost 3 bases, and 4 bases stayed unmatched. CDR1 is SGHRS and CDR2 is YFSETQ in the germline V gene. In nucleotides, the CDR3 is TGCGCCAGCAGCTTGGGGACAGGGGCAATCAATCAGCCCCAGCATTTT. This codes for CASSLGTGAINQPQHF.

The genes are TRBV7-2 and TRBJ1-2; 9 nucleotides agree with TRBD1. CDR3 length: 14 amino acids. V was clipped by 1 base and J by 7 bases; unmatched bases: 4. Per germline, CDR1 SGHTA and CDR2 FQGNSA. CDR3 nucleotide sequence: TGTGCCAGCAGCTTAGGGACAGGGGACTTTGGCTACACCTTC. It specifies CASSLGTGDFGYTF.

The chain links TRBV7-9 to TRBJ1-1, with D maybe TRBD1 (5 bases). The ends were cut back, 5 bases at V and 2 bases at J, with 12 bases in the middle. The CDR3 covers 14 residues. Germline V gene sequence: CDR1 SEHNR, CDR2 FQNEAQ (reference sequence). The DNA for the CDR3 is TGTGCCAGCAGCACCTACAGGCCTAACACTGAAGCTTTCTTT. Amino acid sequence: CASSTYRPNTEAFF.

The chain joins TRBV27 to TRBJ1-4; 8 bases match TRBD1. Germline assignment: CDR1 MNHEY and CDR2 SMNVEV (reference sequence). Trimming removed 4 bases from V and 8 bases from J; junction bases left unmatched: 9. The CDR3 is made up of 15 amino acids. The CDR3 nucleotides read TGTGCCAGCAGTTCCCGGACAGGGAGTTACGAAAAACTGTTTTTT. Protein: CASSSRTGSYEKLFF.

This clone was detected once. The chain employs TRBV11-1 and TRBJ1-1, with D perhaps TRBD1 (6 bases). Germline V lookup: CDR1 SGHAT, CDR2 FQDESV (reference sequence). V was cut by 1 base and J by 0 bases, with 9 bases left in between. There are 15 residues in the CDR3. The CDR3 loop is CASSLEQGVNTEAFF. The CDR3 DNA is TGTGCCAGCAGCTTAGAACAGGGTGTGAACACTGAAGCTTTCTTT. The full variable domain, rest sourced from reference TRBV11-1 and TRBJ1-1, is EAEVAQSPRYKITEKSQAVAFWCDPISGHATLYWYRQILGQGPELLVQFQDESVVDDSQLPKDRFSAERLKGVDSTLKIQPAELGDSAMYLCASSLEQGVNTEAFFGQGTRLTVV.

The chain has TRBV30 and TRBJ1-4; TRBD1 is a possible D gene (6 bases). The CDR3 consists of 13 residues. V lost 2 bases, J lost 6 bases, and 10 bases lay in between. CDR1 and CDR2 (germline): GTSNPN, SVGIG (reference sequence). CDR3: CAWSPQGDEKLFF. For the CDR3, the DNA is TGTGCCTGGAGTCCACAGGGAGATGAAAAACTGTTTTTT.

This clone appeared a single time. The chain is built from TRBV7-2 and TRBJ2-5; 9 bases are shared with TRBD2. Looked up from germline, CDR1 is SGHTA and CDR2 is FQGNSA. The CDR3 totals 17 residues. V lost 4 bases, J lost 4 bases, and 13 bases stayed unmatched. CDR3 loop: CASSYFPRGGRGETQYF. CDR3 DNA sequence: TGTGCCAGCAGCTATTTCCCGCGGGGGGGGCGTGGAGAGACCCAGTACTTC.